The present T cell receptor (beta chain) was sequenced within a study of CD8+CD57+ T cells in acquired aplastic anemia. For the study at large: When averaged, DNA from sorted CD4+ and CD8+ cells came to approximately 3.2 ug.

Ten or more counts support this clonotype. Germline-derived CDR1 and CDR2 are LGHDT and YNNKEL (reference sequence). The CDR3 loop spans 16 amino acids. The germline V and J ends were trimmed by 1 base and 5 bases, with 17 bases remaining between them. CDR3 and TCR beta VDJ profiling relied on genomic DNA as the template. TCRdb redid the calling of the reads with MiXCR, one entry per CDR3 protein. Of about 170,000 distinct CDR3 sequences in the sample, roughly 43% were seen once. Patients who underwent sequencing had shown CD8+CD57+ cell expansion by flow cytometry. Material: sorted CD4+, CD8+, or CD8+CD57+ T cells (not recorded which) from PBMCs. The sequence was obtained from a human donor with aplastic anemia. The chain links TRBV3-1 to TRBJ2-5; D may match TRBD1 or TRBD2 (6 bases each). The CDR3 sequence: CASSQVTGAVVETQYF. CDR3 in DNA: TGTGCCAGCAGCCAAGTCACGGGGGCAGTGGTTGAGACCCAGTACTTC.